A single T cell receptor beta chain is shown here with its context. This clone was picked up a small number of times. Its binding antigen is unknown. Base qualities were left out, and no much larger clone turns up one base away. In total, 600 or so healthy bone marrow donors made up the cohort. All cohort members were sampled while nominally healthy, although unrecorded immune exposures were likely present. The donor tested CMV seronegative, placing the donor among the approximately 360 seronegative members of the cohort. Every donor gave a peripheral blood sample, and the peripheral blood mononuclear cells from that sample were used for TCR beta sequencing. Genomic DNA extraction from the blood cell samples was performed with the Qiagen DNeasy Blood Extraction Kit. Receptors were amplified or captured by the immunoSEQ multiplex PCR assay. The multiplex PCR relied on a mix of 60 forward primers for TCR Vbeta segments and 13 reverse primers for TCR Jbeta segments. The CDR3 region of rearranged TCR beta genes was amplified from genomic DNA by a multiplex PCR assay. On the Illumina HiSeq System, the amplified TCR beta libraries were sequenced as 87-base-pair reads. The authors' analysis ran thus. A later analysis counted some 74 million unique TCR beta chains across the 550 to 750 repertoires, and 9.5 million to 11 million of these chains were shared by at least two donors. To remove PCR and sequencing errors, raw reads were error-corrected and collapsed into unique sequences using a nearest-neighbor algorithm that merged closely related sequences. V, D and J gene segments were assigned by aligning CDR3 sequences to IMGT reference sequences. For a sequence to be retained, a match of at least six nucleotides was required to both a V gene segment and a J gene segment. Rearrangements were classified as productive when the CDR3 lacked stop codons and remained in frame with V and J, and all other rearrangements were classified as non-productive. CDR3 was defined by IMGT convention, running from the second conserved V-encoded cysteine to the conserved J-encoded phenylalanine. In an earlier analysis of approximately 590 of the donors, sequences lacking an unambiguous match to a single V gene segment were excluded. An earlier analysis of 587 of the donors called V segments functional above 56.7% productive rearrangements and segregating when the between-donor standard deviation exceeded 5%. To diagnose cytomegalovirus status from the catalog of TCR beta chain sequences, a statistical classification framework was built. In a later analysis, TCR nucleotide sequences were compared against IMGT/GENE-DB human TR gene sequences so that V and J genes could be assigned. A later analysis assigned CDR3 sequences and most-parsimonious VDJ recombination scenarios with the TCRdist pipeline. In a later analysis, each TCR beta chain was defined by its CDR3 amino acid sequence together with its V-gene family, and reads without a unique V-gene family were excluded. A later analysis removed 592 highly shared, low-generation-probability nucleotide sequences to deal with suspected cross-contamination and a sequencing artifact. In a later analysis, a clonal expansion index was calculated for each public chain from normalized within-repertoire ranks of inferred template counts. A later analysis computed generation probabilities with a VDJ recombination model fitted to out-of-frame rearrangements, and checked the results against IGoR. A later analysis scored TCR-TCR, TCR-HLA and TCR-CMV co-occurrence with hypergeometric tests, applying a repertoire-size bias correction to TCR pairs. To estimate false discovery rates, a later analysis permuted the HLA or CMV assignments 20 times. In a later analysis, co-occurring TCRs were grouped using DBSCAN, with TCRdist sequence similarity added in when clustering inside HLA-allele-positive subsets. For co-occurrence clustering, repertoires with fewer than 30,000 or more than 120,000 public chains were excluded, along with 4 to 6 repertoires with anomalous nucleotide sharing. TCRdb's version of the immuneACCESS table is confined to in-frame rearrangements and falls short of the full clone set. An unresolved V gene accounts for under half of the shortfall where checked; the remainder is of unknown origin. The V and J calls and clone size come from that table; D and trimming were worked out from the DNA. The sample records some 90,000 clones, about 70% of which are singletons. 3% to 3.5% of the sample is in the top ten clones.

The data were obtained in a study of cytomegalovirus exposure and HLA in healthy donors listed by TCRdb under 2017. Broadly, across the study: According to an earlier analysis of 550 to 750 of the donors, 150 million to 200 million T cells yielded 117 million unique TCR beta sequences and 276 Gb of sequence data. An early release covering roughly 600 HLA-typed donors comprised about 300 gigabases of sequencing data and around 86 million unique TCR sequences. The genetic ancestry cluster associated with self-reported Caucasian donors included 81% of the roughly 390 genotyped donors. The study aimed to test whether cataloging public T cell receptors could reveal signatures of past pathogen exposure. The study used immunosequencing to profile the T cell repertoires of 600 to 850 subjects and linked those repertoires to cytomegalovirus serostatus. A separate validation cohort of about 110 different subjects was used in addition to the approximately 670-subject first cohort. High-throughput TCR immunosequencing, statistical association of individual TCRs with disease status, and machine learning were combined to predict cytomegalovirus infection status. A later analysis re-analyzed previously published TCR beta repertoires from 500 to 700 donors and added high-resolution HLA genotyping to study TCR occurrence patterns. In the later analysis, no new phenotypic data were used to find candidate immune exposures; instead, reliance was placed on TCR beta sequences and their occurrence across donors. To decide whether each TCR beta V gene segment behaved as functional or pseudogenic, an earlier analysis of fewer than 750 of the donors relied on high-throughput TCR beta sequencing. Donor age, sex, ethnicity and CMV serostatus were compiled alongside the repertoire data. A later genetic analysis used genome-wide SNP genotypes for about 60% of the roughly 700 donors, treating that subset as a discovery cohort. All discovery cohort repertoires had been generated on a single sequencing platform. HLA typing covered class I and class II loci at four-digit resolution. Typing coverage varied by locus: about 629-640 donors for A, B, C, DRB1 and DQB1; more than 500 for DQA1; around 610 for DPA1; approximately 490 for DPB1. Roughly 5 DR-DQ haplotypes were handled as single units for association and clustering because linkage in the cohort was strong. Across some 400 genotyped donors of the cohort, an average of roughly 250,000 unique TCR beta nucleotide sequences per donor were sequenced, and 15% to 20% of those sequences were non-productive.

The paper as a whole reports these results and caveats: A few of the identified cytomegalovirus-associated TCR beta chains were confirmed in vitro to be specific for cytomegalovirus antigens. In a later analysis, HLA-associated TCR beta chains were found to be more clonally expanded and to have lower generation probabilities than equally common non-associated chains. Correlated functional status among segregating V segments might be attributable to linkage disequilibrium, but an unknown experimental factor could not be ruled out. A further reported finding was that TCR beta sequences accurately predicted the HLA-A and HLA-B alleles for most subjects in the first cohort. The classifier was reported to diagnose cytomegalovirus status with high specificity and sensitivity in both the original cohort and the validation cohort. In a later analysis, most CMV-associated TCR beta chains were found to appear HLA-restricted, with HLA associations seemingly driven largely by CMV exposure. The earlier analysis of 587 of the donors excluded approximately 17 rarely observed V segments, including chromosome 9 orphons, because counts were too low. It was suggested by the authors that the approach could potentially be generalized to other disease states and immunological phenotypes. According to a later genetic analysis, donors in an Asian-associated ancestry cluster had fewer N-insertions in productive TCRs than the roughly 700-donor mean. In a later analysis, TCR association rates were found to vary across HLA loci, with the most associated TCRs seen for DRB1 alleles and the fewest for HLA-C alleles. Because some donors lacked HLA typing at each locus, the association tests relied only on the typed subset. A cluster of highly shared sequence variants was judged likely to represent a technical artifact of the sequencing pipeline. In this cohort, only TCR beta chains were sequenced, and detectable features were limited by the absence of alpha or paired-chain data. CMV serostatus was the only immune exposure information available for the cohort. In an earlier analysis of about 600 of the donors, most TCR beta V segments appeared in productive rearrangements about 87% or about 30% of the time, broadly matching IMGT annotations. Sequencing depth was assumed to be roughly uniform across donors in the presence/absence analyses, though that assumption may not hold. When HLA alleles, especially DR and DQ, strongly co-occurred, attributing TCR associations to individual alleles was difficult. A later genetic analysis associated a missense DCLRE1C variant with V-gene and J-gene trimming of TCR beta chains, and an independent cohort replicated the association. A later analysis associated 15,000 to 20,000 TCR beta sequences with specific HLA alleles at a false discovery rate of 0.05. While some public TCRs were present in many individuals, most TCR sequences turned up only very rarely across donors. The study gave a list of 150 to 200 TCR beta chains associated with cytomegalovirus. According to a later analysis, parvovirus B19, influenza, CMV and Epstein-Barr virus appeared linked to several top co-occurrence clusters.

The TCR comes from a man aged 35 to 55 in good health and CMV-seronegative. The material sequenced was PBMCs.

The DNA sequence is as follows: TGTGCCAGCAGCCCAAAACTGGGTGGCCGGAGGACCTACGAGCAGTACTTC. This codes for CASSPKLGGRRTYEQYF. The chain couples TRBV7-9 to TRBJ2-7, with TRBD2 as a weak D call on 5 bases. The germline V gene (reference sequence) gives CDR1 as SEHNR and CDR2 as FQNEAQ. Between the V and J ends, shortened by 5 bases and 2 bases respectively, the junction contains 22 bases. From its cysteine to its phenylalanine, the CDR3 spans 17 amino acids. Only the CDR3 portion is preserved as DNA: 51 bases, with reading frame beginning at the first base.